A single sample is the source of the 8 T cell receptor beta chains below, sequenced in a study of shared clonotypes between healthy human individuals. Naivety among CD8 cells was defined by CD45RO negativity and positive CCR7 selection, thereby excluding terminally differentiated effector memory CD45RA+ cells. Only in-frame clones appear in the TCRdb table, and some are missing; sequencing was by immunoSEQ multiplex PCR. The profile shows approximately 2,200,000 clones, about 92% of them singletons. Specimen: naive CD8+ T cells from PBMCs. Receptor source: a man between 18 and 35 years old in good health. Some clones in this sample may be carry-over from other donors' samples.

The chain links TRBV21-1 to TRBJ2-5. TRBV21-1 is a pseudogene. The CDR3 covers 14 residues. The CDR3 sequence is CASSKSRGLETQYF. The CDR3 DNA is TGTGCCAGCAGCAAAAGCCGGGGGCTGGAGACCCAGTACTTC.

The CDR3 is CASSLGAGGTDTQYF. CDR3 in DNA: TGTGCCAGCAGCTTAGGGGCAGGGGGCACAGATACGCAGTATTTT. The rearrangement uses TRBV13 and TRBJ2-3; possibly TRBD1 for D (6 bases). The V and J ends lost 0 bases and 1 base respectively, with 8 bases between them. From germline, CDR1 is PRHDT and CDR2 FYEKMQ (reference sequence). There are 15 residues in the CDR3.

The CDR3 region has the DNA TGTGCCAGCAGCTTAGTAGGGCCAGGGCTCTCCTACGAGCAGTACTTC. This codes for CASSLVGPGLSYEQYF. The rearrangement links TRBV11-2 to TRBJ2-7; possibly TRBD1 for D (5 bases). The CDR3 runs to 16 residues. CDR1 SGHAT and CDR2 FQNNGV come from the germline V gene. Trimming left V 1 base short and J 0 bases short, with 13 bases between.

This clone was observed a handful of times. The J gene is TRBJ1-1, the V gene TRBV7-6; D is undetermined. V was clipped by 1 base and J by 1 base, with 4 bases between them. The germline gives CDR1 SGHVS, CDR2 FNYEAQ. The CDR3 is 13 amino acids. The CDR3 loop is CASSLEQNTEAFF. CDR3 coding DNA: TGTGCCAGCAGCTTAGAACAGAACACTGAAGCTTTCTTT.

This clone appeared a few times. CDR3 amino acids: CAWSQMEVEAFF. CDR3 coding DNA: TGTGCCTGGAGTCAAATGGAGGTTGAAGCTTTCTTT. This sequence joins TRBV30 and TRBJ1-1; D unclear. The CDR3 is 12 residues long. Germline loops: CDR1 GTSNPN, CDR2 SVGIG (reference sequence). Deletions cut 2 bases from V and 7 bases from J, with 11 bases between.

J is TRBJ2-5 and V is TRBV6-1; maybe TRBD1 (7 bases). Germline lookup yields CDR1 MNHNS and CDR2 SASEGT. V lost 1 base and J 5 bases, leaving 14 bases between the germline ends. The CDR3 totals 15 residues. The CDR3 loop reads CASSEVARGDETQYF. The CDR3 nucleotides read TGTGCCAGCAGTGAAGTTGCCAGGGGGGATGAGACCCAGTACTTC.

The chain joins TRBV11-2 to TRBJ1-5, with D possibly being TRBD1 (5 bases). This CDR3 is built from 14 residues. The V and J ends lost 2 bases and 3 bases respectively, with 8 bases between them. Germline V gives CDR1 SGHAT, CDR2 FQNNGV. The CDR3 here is CASSLSGINQPQHF. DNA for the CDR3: TGTGCCAGCAGCTTATCAGGGATCAATCAGCCCCAGCATTTT.

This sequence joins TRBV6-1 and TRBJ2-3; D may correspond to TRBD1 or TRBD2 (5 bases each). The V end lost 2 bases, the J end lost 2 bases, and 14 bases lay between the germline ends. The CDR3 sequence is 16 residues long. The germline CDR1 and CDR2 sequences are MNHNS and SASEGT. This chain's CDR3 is CASSENLWDDTDTQYF. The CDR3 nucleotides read TGTGCCAGCAGTGAAAACTTGTGGGACGACACAGATACGCAGTATTTT.